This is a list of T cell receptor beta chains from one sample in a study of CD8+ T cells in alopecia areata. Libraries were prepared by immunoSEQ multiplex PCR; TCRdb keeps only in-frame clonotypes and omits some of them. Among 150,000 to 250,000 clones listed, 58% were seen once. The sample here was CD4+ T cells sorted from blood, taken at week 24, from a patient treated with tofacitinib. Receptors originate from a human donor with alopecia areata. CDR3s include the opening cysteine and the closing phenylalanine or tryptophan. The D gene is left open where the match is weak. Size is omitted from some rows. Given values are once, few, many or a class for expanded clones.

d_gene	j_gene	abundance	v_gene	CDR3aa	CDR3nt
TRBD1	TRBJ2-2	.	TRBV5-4	CASSLRDSHTGELFF	TGTGCCAGCAGCTTGCGGGACAGCCACACCGGGGAGCTGTTTTTT
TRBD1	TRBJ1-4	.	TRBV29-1	CSVDQGANEKLFF	TGCAGCGTTGACCAGGGGGCGAATGAAAAACTGTTTTTT
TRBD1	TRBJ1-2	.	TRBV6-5	CASRKGQFYGYTF	TGTGCCAGCAGGAAGGGACAGTTCTATGGCTACACCTTC
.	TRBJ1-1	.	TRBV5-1	CASSFSGYTEAFF	TGCGCCAGCAGCTTTTCCGGGTACACTGAAGCTTTCTTT
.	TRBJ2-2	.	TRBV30	CAWMRGHITGELFF	TGTGCCTGGATGAGGGGCCATATCACCGGGGAGCTGTTTTTT
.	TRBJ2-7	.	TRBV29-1	CSVDEGMDEQYF	TGCAGCGTTGATGAGGGAATGGACGAGCAGTACTTC
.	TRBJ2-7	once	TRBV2	CASNRDTHLGQYF	TGTGCCAGCAATAGGGACACCCACCTCGGGCAGTACTTC
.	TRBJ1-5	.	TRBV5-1	CASSLEGQPQHF	TGCGCCAGCAGCTTAGAGGGTCAGCCCCAGCATTTT
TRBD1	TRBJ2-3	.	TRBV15	CATSKGARTDTQYF	TGTGCCACCAGCAAGGGGGCGCGCACAGATACGCAGTATTTT
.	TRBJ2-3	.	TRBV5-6	CASSLVVRDTDTQYF	TGTGCCAGCAGCTTGGTTGTCCGGGATACAGATACGCAGTATTTT
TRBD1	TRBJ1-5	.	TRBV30	CAWSARDRGQQPQHF	TGTGCCTGGAGTGCACGGGACAGGGGGCAACAGCCCCAGCATTTT
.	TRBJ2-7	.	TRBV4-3	CASSQDFVSSYEQYF	TGCGCCAGCAGCCAAGATTTTGTGAGCTCCTACGAGCAGTACTTC